This TCR beta chain is drawn from a study of blood T cell repertoires in COVID-19. The repertoire was sequenced with immunoSEQ multiplex PCR; TCRdb's copy has only in-frame clones and lacks some. This table holds under 150,000 clones, around 76% found once. The sequencing input was peripheral blood. The source of this sequence is an older man with acute or convalescent COVID-19.

The CDR3 DNA reads TGTGCCAGCACCGGGGGAGGGGCCAGCTCCTATAATTCACCCCTCCACTTT. It specifies CASTGGGASSYNSPLHF. This chain links TRBV28 with TRBJ1-6, with a possible D match to TRBD1 (5 bases). Germline V gene lookup returns CDR1 MDHEN and CDR2 SYDVKM. The CDR3 extends over 17 amino acids. V lost 7 bases, J lost 0 bases, and 16 bases lay in between.